This record concerns one TCR beta chain sequence. This entry comes from a study of blood T cells in healthy people across ages. The second PCR ran roughly 6 to 11 cycles with a sample-barcoded 5' primer and J-beta primers. Via MiXCR, TCRdb re-called the 5' RACE reads, giving one row per CDR3 protein. Of 870,000 or so distinct CDR3 sequences in the sample, more than 25% were seen once. Germline values: CDR1 SGHVS, CDR2 FNYEAQ. The CDR3 covers 15 residues. Trimming cost V 0 bases and J 5 bases, with 13 bases left between them. All donors came from Russia, were Caucasian and healthy, and spanned ages roughly 6 to 100.

The V call is TRBV7-6, the J call TRBJ2-5; D ambiguous. The sequencing input was blood. This TCR was recovered from a woman older than 75 in good health. The CDR3, as DNA: TGTGCCAGCAGCTTAGCGGGCCCTTTGCGGGAGACCCAGTACTTC. It codes for CASSLAGPLRETQYF.